This T cell receptor beta chain was identified in a study of cytomegalovirus exposure and HLA in healthy donors. PCR involved 60 Vbeta and 13 Jbeta primers. In the source study's methods: Approximately 11 million of tens of millions of unique TCR beta chains were shared, per a later count. Method: immunoSEQ multiplex PCR; TCRdb's copy keeps in-frame clones and lacks some. V, J and clone size derive from that table, while D and trimming were established from the DNA sequence. Among over 150,000 clones listed, about 71% were seen once. The V end lost 6 bases, the J end lost 4 bases, and 12 bases lay between the germline ends. CDR1 is SEHNR and CDR2 is FQNEAQ in the germline V gene (reference sequence). This CDR3 region has 13 residues. Although they were nominally healthy when sampled, donors likely had unrecorded immune exposures.

This chain links TRBV7-9 with TRBJ1-2; perhaps TRBD1 as D (5 bases). The specimen sequenced was PBMCs. This receptor was taken from a woman younger than 45 in good health and CMV-seronegative. This chain's CDR3 is CASSSRQFYGYTF. The CDR3 DNA is TGTGCCAGCAGTTCCCGACAGTTCTATGGCTACACCTTC.